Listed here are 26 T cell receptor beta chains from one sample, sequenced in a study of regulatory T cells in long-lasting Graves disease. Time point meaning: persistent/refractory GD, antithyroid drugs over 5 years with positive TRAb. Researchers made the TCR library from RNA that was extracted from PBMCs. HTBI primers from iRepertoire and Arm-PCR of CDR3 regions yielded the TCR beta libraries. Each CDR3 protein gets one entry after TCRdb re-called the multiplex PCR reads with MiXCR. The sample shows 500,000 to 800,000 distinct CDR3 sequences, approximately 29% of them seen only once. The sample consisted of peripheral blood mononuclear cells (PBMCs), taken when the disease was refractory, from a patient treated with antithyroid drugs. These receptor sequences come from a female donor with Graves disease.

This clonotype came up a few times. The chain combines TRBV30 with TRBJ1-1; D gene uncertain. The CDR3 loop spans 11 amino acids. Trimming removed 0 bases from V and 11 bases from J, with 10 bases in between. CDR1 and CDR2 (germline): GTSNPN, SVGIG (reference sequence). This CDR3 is CAWSVAVGAFF. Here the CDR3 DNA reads TGTGCCTGGAGTGTAGCCGTAGGGGCTTTCTTT.

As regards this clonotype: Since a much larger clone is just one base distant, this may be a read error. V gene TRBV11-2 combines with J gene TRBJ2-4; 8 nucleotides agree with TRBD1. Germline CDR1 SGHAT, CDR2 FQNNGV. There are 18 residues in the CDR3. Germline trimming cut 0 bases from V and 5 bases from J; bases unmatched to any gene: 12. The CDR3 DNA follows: TGTGCCAGCAGCTTAGAGGTCCAGGGGGCGGTCGCCCAAAACATTCAGTACTTC. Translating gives CASSLEVQGAVAQNIQYF.

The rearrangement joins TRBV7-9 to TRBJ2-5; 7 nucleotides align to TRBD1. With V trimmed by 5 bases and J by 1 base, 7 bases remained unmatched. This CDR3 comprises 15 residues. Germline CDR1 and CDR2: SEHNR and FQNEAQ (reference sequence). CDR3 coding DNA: TGTGCCAGCAGCATAGGACGGGACAGCCAAGAGACCCAGTACTTC. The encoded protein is CASSIGRDSQETQYF.

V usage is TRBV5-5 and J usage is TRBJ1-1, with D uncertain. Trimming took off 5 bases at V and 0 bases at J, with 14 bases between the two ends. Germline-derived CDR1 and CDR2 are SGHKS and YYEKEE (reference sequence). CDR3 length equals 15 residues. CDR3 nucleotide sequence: TGTGCCAGCAGGGCTTTCGGGAGTCTGAACACTGAAGCTTTCTTT. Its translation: CASRAFGSLNTEAFF. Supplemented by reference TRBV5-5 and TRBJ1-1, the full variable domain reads DAGVTQSPTHLIKTRGQQVTLRCSPISGHKSVSWYQQVLGQGPQFIFQYYEKEERGRGNFPDRFSARQFPNYSSELNVNALLLGDSALYLCASRAFGSLNTEAFFGQGTRLTVV.

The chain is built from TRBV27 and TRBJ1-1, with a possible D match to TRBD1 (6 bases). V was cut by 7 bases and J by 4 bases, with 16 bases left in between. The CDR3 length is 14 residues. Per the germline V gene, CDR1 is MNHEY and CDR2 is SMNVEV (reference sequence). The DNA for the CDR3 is TGTGCCAGCATAAAACAGGGCAGCTCCACTGAAGCTTTCTTT. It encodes CASIKQGSSTEAFF.

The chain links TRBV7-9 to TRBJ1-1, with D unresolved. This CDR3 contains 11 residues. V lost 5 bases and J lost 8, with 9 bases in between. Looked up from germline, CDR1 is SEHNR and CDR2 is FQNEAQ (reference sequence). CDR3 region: CASSPLVEAFF. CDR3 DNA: TGTGCCAGCAGCCCCCTAGTCGAAGCTTTCTTT.

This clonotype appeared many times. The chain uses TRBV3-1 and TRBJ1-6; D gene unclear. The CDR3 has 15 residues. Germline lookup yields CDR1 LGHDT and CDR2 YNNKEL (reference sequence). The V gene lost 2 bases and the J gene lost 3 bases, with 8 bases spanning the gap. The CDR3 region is CASSQRKNYNSPLHF. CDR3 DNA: TGTGCCAGCAGCCAACGAAAGAACTATAATTCACCCCTCCACTTT.

The CDR3 loop is CASSDTTSGGELFF. The CDR3 DNA sequence: TGTGCCAGCAGTGACACCACCTCGGGCGGGGAGCTGTTTTTT. The chain uses TRBV6-2 or TRBV6-3 and TRBJ2-2; D ambiguous. Trimming cost V 5 bases and J 7 bases, with 14 bases left between them. This CDR3 contains 14 residues. In germline, CDR1 is MNHEY, CDR2 SVGEGT.

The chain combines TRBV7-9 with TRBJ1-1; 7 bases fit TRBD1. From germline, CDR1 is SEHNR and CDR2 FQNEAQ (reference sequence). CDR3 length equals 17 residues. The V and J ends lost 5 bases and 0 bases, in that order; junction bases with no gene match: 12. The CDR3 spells CASSKPGQNYLNTEAFF. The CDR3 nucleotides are TGTGCCAGCAGCAAACCGGGACAGAATTACTTGAACACTGAAGCTTTCTTT.

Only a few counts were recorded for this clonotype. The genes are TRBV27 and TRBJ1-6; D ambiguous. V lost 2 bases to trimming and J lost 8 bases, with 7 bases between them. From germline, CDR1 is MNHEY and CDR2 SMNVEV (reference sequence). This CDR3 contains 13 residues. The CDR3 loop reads CASSLREDSPLHF. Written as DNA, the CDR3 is TGTGCCAGCAGTTTAAGGGAGGATTCACCCCTCCACTTT.

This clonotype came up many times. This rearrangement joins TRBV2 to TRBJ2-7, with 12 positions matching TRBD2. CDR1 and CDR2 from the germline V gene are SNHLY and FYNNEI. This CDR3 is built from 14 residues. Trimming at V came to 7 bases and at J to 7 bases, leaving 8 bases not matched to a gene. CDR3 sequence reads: CASKILAGGGEQYF. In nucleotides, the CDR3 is TGTGCCAGCAAAATTCTAGCGGGAGGGGGAGAGCAGTACTTC.

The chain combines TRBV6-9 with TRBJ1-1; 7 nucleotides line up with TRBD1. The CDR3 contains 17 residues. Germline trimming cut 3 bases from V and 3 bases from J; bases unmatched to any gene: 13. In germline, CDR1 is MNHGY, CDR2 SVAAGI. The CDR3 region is CASSYPPGTGEYTEAFF. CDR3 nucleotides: TGTGCCAGCAGTTACCCTCCGGGCACAGGGGAGTACACTGAAGCTTTCTTT.

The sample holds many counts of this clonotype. The CDR3 sequence: CASSPRHNNQPQHF. The CDR3 bases are TGTGCCAGCAGCCCCAGACACAACAATCAGCCCCAGCATTTT. The V and J genes are TRBV3-1 and TRBJ1-5, with unresolved D. V was trimmed by 4 bases and J by 3 bases, leaving 10 bases between them. The CDR3 totals 14 residues. Germline V gene lookup returns CDR1 LGHDT and CDR2 YNNKEL (reference sequence).

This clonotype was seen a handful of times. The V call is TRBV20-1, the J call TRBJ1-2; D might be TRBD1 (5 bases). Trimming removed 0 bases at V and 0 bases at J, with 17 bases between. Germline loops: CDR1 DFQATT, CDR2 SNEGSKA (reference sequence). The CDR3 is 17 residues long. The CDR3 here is CSARDGYRTAANYGYTF. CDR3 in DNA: TGCAGTGCTAGAGATGGGTACAGGACTGCTGCTAACTATGGCTACACCTTC.

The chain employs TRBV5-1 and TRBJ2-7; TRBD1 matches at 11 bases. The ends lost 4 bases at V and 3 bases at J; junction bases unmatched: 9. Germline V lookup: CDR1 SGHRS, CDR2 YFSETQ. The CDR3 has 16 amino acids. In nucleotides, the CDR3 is TGCGCCAGCAGCGGCTTGGGACAGGGGGTTGGCTACGAGCAGTACTTC. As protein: CASSGLGQGVGYEQYF.

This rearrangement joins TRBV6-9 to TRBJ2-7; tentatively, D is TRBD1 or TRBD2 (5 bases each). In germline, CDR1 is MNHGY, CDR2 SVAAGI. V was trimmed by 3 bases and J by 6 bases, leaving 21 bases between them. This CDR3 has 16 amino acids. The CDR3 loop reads CASSYSGWGRGREQYF. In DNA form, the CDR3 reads TGTGCCAGCAGTTACTCTGGATGGGGCAGAGGGCGCGAGCAGTACTTC.

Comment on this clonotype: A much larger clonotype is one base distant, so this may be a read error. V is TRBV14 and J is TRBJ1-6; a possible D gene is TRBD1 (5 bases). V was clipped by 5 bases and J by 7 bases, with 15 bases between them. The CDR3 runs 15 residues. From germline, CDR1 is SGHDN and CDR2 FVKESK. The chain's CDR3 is CASSSAPGANSPLHF. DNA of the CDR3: TGTGCCAGCAGCTCTGCCCCCGGGGCCAATTCACCCCTCCACTTT.

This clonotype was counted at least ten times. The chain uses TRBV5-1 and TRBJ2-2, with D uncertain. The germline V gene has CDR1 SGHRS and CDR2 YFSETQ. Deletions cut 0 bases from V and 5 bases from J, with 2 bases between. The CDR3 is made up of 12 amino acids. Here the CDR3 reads CASSLATGELFF. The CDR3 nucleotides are TGCGCCAGCAGCTTGGCAACCGGGGAGCTGTTTTTT.

Written as DNA, the CDR3 is TGTGCCTGCAACACCGGGACTTTTCAGCCCCAGCATTTT. This sequence encodes CACNTGTFQPQHF. The chain couples TRBV28 to TRBJ1-5; weak D call: TRBD1 (5 bases). CDR3 length equals 13 residues. CDR1 and CDR2 (germline): MDHEN, SYDVKM. The V and J ends lost 11 bases and 6 bases respectively, with 17 bases between them.

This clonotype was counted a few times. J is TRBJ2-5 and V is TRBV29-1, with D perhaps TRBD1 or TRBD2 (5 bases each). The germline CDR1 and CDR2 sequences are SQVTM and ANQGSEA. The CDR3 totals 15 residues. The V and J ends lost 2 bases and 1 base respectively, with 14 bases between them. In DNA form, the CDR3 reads TGCAGCGTTGAACAAGGGGCTAGCACCCAAGAGACCCAGTACTTC. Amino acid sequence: CSVEQGASTQETQYF.

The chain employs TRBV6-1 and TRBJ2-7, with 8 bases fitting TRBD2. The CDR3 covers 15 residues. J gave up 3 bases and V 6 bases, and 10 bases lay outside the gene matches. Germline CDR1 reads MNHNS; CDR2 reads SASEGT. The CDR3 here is CASRPTGGPNYEQYF. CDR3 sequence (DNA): TGTGCCAGCAGGCCAACGGGAGGGCCCAACTACGAGCAGTACTTC.

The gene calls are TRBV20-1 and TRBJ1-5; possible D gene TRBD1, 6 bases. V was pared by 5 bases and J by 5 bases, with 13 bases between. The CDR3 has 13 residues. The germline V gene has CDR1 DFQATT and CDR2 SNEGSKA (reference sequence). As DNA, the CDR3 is TGCAGTGCTTTCGACAGGCTCGATCAGCCCCAGCATTTT. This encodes CSAFDRLDQPQHF.

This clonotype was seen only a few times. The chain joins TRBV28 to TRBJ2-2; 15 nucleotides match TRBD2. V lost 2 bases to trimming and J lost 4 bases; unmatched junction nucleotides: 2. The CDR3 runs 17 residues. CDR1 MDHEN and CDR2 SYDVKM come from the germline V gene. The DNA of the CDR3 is TGTGCCAGCAGTTTAGGGACTAGCGGGAGGTGCACCGGGGAGCTGTTTTTT. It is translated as CASSLGTSGRCTGELFF.

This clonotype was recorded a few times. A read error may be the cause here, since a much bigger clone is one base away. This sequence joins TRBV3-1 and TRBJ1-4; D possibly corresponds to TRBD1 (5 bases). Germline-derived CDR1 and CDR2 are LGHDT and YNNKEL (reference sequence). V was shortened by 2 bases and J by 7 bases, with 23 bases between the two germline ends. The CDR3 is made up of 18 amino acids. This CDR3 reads CASSQSSGAALLSEKLFF. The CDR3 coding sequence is TGTGCCAGCAGCCAAAGTTCCGGGGCGGCCCTTTTGAGTGAAAAACTGTTTTTT.

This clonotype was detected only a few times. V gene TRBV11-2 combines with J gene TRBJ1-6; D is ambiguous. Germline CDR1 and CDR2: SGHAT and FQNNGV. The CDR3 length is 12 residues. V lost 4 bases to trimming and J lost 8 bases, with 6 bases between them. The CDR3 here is CASSSTYSPLHF. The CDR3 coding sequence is TGTGCCAGCAGCTCGACCTATTCACCCCTCCACTTT. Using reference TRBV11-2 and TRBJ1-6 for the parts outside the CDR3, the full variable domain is EAGVAQSPRYKIIEKRQSVAFWCNPISGHATLYWYQQILGQGPKLLIQFQNNGVVDDSQLPKDRFSAERLKGVDSTLKIQPAKLEDSAVYLCASSSTYSPLHFGNGTRLTVT.

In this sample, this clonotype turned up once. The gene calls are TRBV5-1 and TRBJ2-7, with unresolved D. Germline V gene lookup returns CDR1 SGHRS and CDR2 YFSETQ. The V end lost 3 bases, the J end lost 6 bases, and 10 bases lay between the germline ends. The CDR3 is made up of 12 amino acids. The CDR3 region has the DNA TGCGCCAGCAGCTCCCTGGCGTCCGAGCAGTACTTC. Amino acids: CASSSLASEQYF.